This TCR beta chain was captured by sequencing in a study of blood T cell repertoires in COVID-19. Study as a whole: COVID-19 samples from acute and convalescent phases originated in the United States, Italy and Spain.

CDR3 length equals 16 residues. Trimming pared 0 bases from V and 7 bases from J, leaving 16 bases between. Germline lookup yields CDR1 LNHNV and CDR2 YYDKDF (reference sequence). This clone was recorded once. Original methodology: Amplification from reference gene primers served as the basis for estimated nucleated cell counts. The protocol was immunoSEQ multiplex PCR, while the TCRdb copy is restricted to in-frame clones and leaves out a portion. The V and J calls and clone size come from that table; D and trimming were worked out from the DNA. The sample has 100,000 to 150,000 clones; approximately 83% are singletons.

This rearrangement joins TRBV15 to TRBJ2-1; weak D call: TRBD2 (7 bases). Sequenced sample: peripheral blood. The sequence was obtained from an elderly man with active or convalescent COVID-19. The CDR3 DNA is TGTGCCACCAGCAGAGATCCAGAGGGGGGGCGGAATGAGCAGTTCTTC. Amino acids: CATSRDPEGGRNEQFF.